This TCR beta chain was captured in a study of blood T cell repertoires in COVID-19. As for the study in general: The analysed material was cDNA or gDNA that came from T cells, B-cell-depleted T cells, or PBMCs.

Trimming took 7 bases from V and 9 from J, leaving 27 bases between them. The germline V gene has CDR1 SQVTM and CDR2 ANQGSEA. This CDR3 has 15 residues. Per the study methods: Using reference gene primer amplification, nucleated cell counts were estimated. The data were produced by immunoSEQ multiplex PCR, yet TCRdb's version contains in-frame clones alone and is incomplete. The DNA was the basis for D and trimming; V, J and clone size are from that table. The sample gives roughly 410,000 clones, 89% of which show up once; roughly 1.2% is in the top ten. The J gene is TRBJ1-1, the V gene TRBV29-1; no reliable D call. Sequencing input: peripheral blood. The clonotype comes from a man in his forties with acute or convalescent COVID-19. The CDR3 DNA follows: TGCAGCGCCCTGATGGCCGCTCATAACGGGGTGAAAGCTTTCTTT. It is translated as CSALMAAHNGVKAFF. The full variable domain, in which reference TRBV29-1 and TRBJ1-1 provide the parts outside the CDR3, is SAVISQKPSRDICQRGTSLTIQCQVDSQVTMMFWYRQQPGQSLTLIATANQGSEATYESGFVIDKFPISRPNLTFSTLTVSNMSPEDSSIYLCSALMAAHNGVKAFFGQGTRLTVV.